This T cell receptor beta chain derives from a study of shared clonotypes between healthy human individuals. The assay was run at deep level. Only in-frame clones appear in the TCRdb table, and some are missing; sequencing was by immunoSEQ multiplex PCR. The sample records approximately 320,000 clones, roughly 70% being singletons. The study drew its donors from healthy HIV-negative adults without recent acute infections or vaccinations. Germline loops: CDR1 SGHTA, CDR2 FQGTGA. After removal of 6 bases from V and 6 bases from J, the junction contained 10 bases not matched to a gene. CDR3 length: 14 residues.

The chain employs TRBV7-3 and TRBJ2-7; 8 positions agree with TRBD2. This clonotype originated in a man between 25 and 39 years old in good health. The specimen was memory CD4+ T cells sorted from blood. Subset meaning: CD45RA-negative fraction. CDR3 sequence (DNA): TGTGCCAGCAGACGAACTAGCGGTTCGGGCGAGCAGTACTTC. This encodes CASRRTSGSGEQYF.